The source of this T cell receptor beta chain is a study of cytomegalovirus exposure and HLA in healthy donors. Whole-study findings and limits: Among the CMV-associated chains, three were confirmed in vitro as specific for CMV antigens. The tendency of first-cohort TCR clusters to co-occur in the 130 or so validation repertoires was identified by a subsequent analysis. A list of approximately 160 TCR beta chains associated with cytomegalovirus was given.

Clones were read by immunoSEQ multiplex PCR, and TCRdb kept only the in-frame ones, dropping some. Of 130,000 or so clones in the sample, roughly 91% were seen once. Separation from the roughly 670-subject first cohort characterized the approximately 120-subject validation cohort, to which the donors belonged. As regards this clone: What it binds is unknown.

The CDR3 covers 17 residues. Germline trimming cut 1 base from V and 4 bases from J; bases unmatched to any gene: 11. Germline V gene sequence: CDR1 MGHRA, CDR2 YSYEKL. The V gene is TRBV4-1, the J gene TRBJ2-7; 9 nucleotides match TRBD1. The sequence was obtained from a man aged 30-40 years in good health and CMV-seronegative. The sample taken for sequencing was PBMCs. CDR3 nucleotide sequence: TGCGCCAGCAGCCAAGCCCAGCCGGCACAGGGGGCTTACGAGCAGTACTTC. It yields the protein CASSQAQPAQGAYEQYF.